These T cell receptor beta chains were read from a single sample in a study of early T cells in non-severe SARS-CoV-2 infection. Via MiXCR, TCRdb re-called the 5' RACE reads, giving one row per CDR3 protein. The sample yields 80,000 to 100,000 distinct CDR3 sequences, 9% to 15% seen once. The sequenced material came from whole blood. Receptor source: an adult who was a healthcare worker with PCR-confirmed SARS-CoV-2 infection or an uninfected control (not recorded which). Both conserved end residues are part of each CDR3. The D gene is left open where the match is weak. Clone sizes are given selectively: once, few, many, or a class where the clone is expanded.

D,J,V,size,CDR3,DNA
-,TRBJ2-5,TRBV19,few,CASSIWSAYQETQYF,TGTGCCAGTAGTATATGGTCGGCGTACCAAGAGACCCAGTACTTC
-,TRBJ1-5,TRBV7-8,many,CASSLWRDSNQPQHF,TGTGCCAGCAGCTTATGGAGAGATAGCAATCAGCCCCAGCATTTT
TRBD1,TRBJ1-5,TRBV24-1,-,CATSDPGQGDQPQHF,TGTGCCACCAGTGATCCGGGACAGGGGGATCAGCCCCAGCATTTT
-,TRBJ2-1,TRBV7-3,-,CASSLSSFGSNEQFF,TGTGCCAGCAGCTTAAGTTCTTTCGGGAGCAATGAGCAGTTCTTC
-,TRBJ2-4,TRBV10-3,-,CAISESQGNAKNIQYF,TGTGCCATCAGTGAGTCTCAGGGGAATGCCAAAAACATTCAGTACTTC
TRBD1,TRBJ2-7,TRBV12-3/TRBV12-4,few,CASSLGDSGSEQYF,TGTGCCAGCAGTTTAGGGGACAGTGGGTCCGAGCAGTACTTC
-,TRBJ2-2,TRBV3-1,many,CASSQGRGTPLRSTGELFF,TGTGCCAGCAGCCAAGGGAGAGGTACTCCCCTGAGGAGCACCGGGGAGCTGTTTTTT
-,TRBJ1-4,TRBV11-2,-,CASSSRGEKLFF,TGTGCCAGCAGCTCACGGGGGGAAAAACTGTTTTTT
-,TRBJ2-7,TRBV12-3/TRBV12-4,-,CASSNRDRTREQYF,TGTGCCAGCAGCAACCGGGACCGAACCCGGGAGCAGTACTTC
-,TRBJ2-7,TRBV7-2,-,CASSLVVDYEQYF,TGTGCCAGCAGCTTAGTGGTCGACTACGAGCAGTACTTC
-,TRBJ1-4,TRBV9,many,CASSVAPSGEKLFF,TGTGCCAGCAGCGTAGCACCGAGCGGGGAAAAACTGTTTTTT
TRBD2,TRBJ2-1,TRBV20-1,few,CSARGLAGREQFF,TGCAGTGCTAGAGGCCTAGCGGGAAGGGAGCAGTTCTTC